This T cell receptor (beta chain) was documented in a study of blood T cell repertoires in COVID-19. The assay was immunoSEQ multiplex PCR, and TCRdb's table has in-frame clones only and misses some. The table lists 200,000 to 250,000 clones, 80% of them singletons, with around 5.8% in the top ten. The CDR3 has 14 amino acids. V lost 1 base and J 6 bases, leaving 11 bases between the germline ends. Germline CDR1 reads LGHDT; CDR2 reads YNNKEL (reference sequence). The sequencing sample was made of peripheral blood. This TCR was recovered from a woman aged 70-85 years with acute or convalescent COVID-19. V and J are TRBV3-1 (or the pseudogene TRBV3-2) and TRBJ2-3; perhaps TRBD2 as D (5 bases). The CDR3 reads CASSQANGMDTQYF. Here the CDR3 DNA reads TGTGCCAGCAGCCAAGCTAACGGGATGGATACGCAGTATTTT.